This T cell receptor beta chain was documented in a study of T cell changes during pregnancy in multiple sclerosis (dated by TCRdb to between 2018 and 2021). Regarding the research as a whole: In women with multiple sclerosis, the researchers looked at how the T cell repertoire shifted as pregnancy progressed.

This clone turned up a few times. Its antigen is still unknown. There are no base qualities to consult, and no much larger clone falls within one base. Trimming at the junction amounts to 0 bases on V and 2 bases on J, and the germline ends lie 12 bases apart. Inclusive of the bounding cysteine and phenylalanine, the CDR3 is 16 residues long. Left in the record is the CDR3 DNA by itself, 48 bases read in frame from the first base. CDR1 is given as MRHNA and CDR2 as SNTAGT, both from the germline V gene. Library construction relied on the immunoSEQ multiplex PCR assay. TCRdb's version of the immuneACCESS table is confined to in-frame rearrangements and falls short of the full clone set. An unresolved V gene accounts for under half of the shortfall where checked; the remainder is of unknown origin. Present in this sample are 8,500 to 13,000 clones, more than 85% of which were seen just once. Of the sample, 5.1% is held by the ten largest clones.

The receptor's source is a female donor in good health, enrolled as a control in a pregnancy study. The sequencing here drew on CD8+ T cells from peripheral blood mononuclear cells, taken in the first trimester of pregnancy. The chain is assembled from TRBV6-4 and TRBJ2-3, with TRBD2 tentatively as D gene (7 bases match). The bases are TGTGCCAGCAGTGACTCGTCGGGGGGCCACACAGATACGCAGTATTTT. Its translation reads: CASSDSSGGHTDTQYF.